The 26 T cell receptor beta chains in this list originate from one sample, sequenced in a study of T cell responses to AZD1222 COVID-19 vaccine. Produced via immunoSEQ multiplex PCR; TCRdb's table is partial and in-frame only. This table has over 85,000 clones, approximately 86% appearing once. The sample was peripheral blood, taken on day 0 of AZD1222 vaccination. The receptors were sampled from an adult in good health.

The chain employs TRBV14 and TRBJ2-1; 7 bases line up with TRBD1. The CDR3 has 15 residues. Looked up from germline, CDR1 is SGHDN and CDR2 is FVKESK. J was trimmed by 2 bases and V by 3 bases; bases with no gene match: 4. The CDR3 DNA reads TGTGCCAGCAGCCAGACAGGGATTGCCTACAATGAGCAGTTCTTC. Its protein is CASSQTGIAYNEQFF.

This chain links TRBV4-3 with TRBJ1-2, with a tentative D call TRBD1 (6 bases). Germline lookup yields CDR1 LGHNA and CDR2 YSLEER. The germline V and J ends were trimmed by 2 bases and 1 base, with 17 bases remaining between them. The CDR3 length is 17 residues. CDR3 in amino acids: CASSQTTGISSNYGYTF. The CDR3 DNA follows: TGCGCCAGCAGCCAAACTACAGGGATTTCAAGTAACTATGGCTACACCTTC.

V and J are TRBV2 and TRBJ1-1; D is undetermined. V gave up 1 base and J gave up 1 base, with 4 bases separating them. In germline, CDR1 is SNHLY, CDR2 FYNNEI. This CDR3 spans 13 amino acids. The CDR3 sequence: CASSEEGNTEAFF. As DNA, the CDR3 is TGTGCCAGCAGTGAAGAGGGGAACACTGAAGCTTTCTTT.

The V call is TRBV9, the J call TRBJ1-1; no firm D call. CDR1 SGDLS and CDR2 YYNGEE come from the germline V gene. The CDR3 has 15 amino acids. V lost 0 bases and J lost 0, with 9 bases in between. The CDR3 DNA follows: TGTGCCAGCAGCGTAGAGAGCCTCATGAACACTGAAGCTTTCTTT. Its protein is CASSVESLMNTEAFF. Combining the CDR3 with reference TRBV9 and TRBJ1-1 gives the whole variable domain DSGVTQTPKHLITATGQRVTLRCSPRSGDLSVYWYQQSLDQGLQFLIQYYNGEERAKGNILERFSAQQFPDLHSELNLSSLELGDSALYFCASSVESLMNTEAFFGQGTRLTVV.

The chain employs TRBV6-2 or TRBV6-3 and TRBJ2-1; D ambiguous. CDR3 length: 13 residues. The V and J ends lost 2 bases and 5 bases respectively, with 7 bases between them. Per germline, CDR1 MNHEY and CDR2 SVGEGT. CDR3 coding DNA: TGTGCCAGCAGTTACGGCAGAAACAATGAGCAGTTCTTC. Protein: CASSYGRNNEQFF.

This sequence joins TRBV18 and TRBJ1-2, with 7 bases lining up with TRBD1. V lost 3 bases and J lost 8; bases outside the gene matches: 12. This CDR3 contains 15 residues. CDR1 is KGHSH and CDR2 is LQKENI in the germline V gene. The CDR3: CASSPDRAVLIGYTF. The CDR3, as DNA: TGTGCCAGCTCACCTGACAGGGCAGTCCTTATCGGCTACACCTTC.

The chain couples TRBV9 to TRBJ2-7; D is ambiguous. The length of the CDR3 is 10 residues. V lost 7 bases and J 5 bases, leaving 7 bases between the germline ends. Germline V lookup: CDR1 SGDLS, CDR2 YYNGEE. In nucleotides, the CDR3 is TGTGCCAGCGGGGAAAACGAGCAGTACTTC. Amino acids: CASGENEQYF. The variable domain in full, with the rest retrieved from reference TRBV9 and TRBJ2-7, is DSGVTQTPKHLITATGQRVTLRCSPRSGDLSVYWYQQSLDQGLQFLIQYYNGEERAKGNILERFSAQQFPDLHSELNLSSLELGDSALYFCASGENEQYFGPGTRLTVT.

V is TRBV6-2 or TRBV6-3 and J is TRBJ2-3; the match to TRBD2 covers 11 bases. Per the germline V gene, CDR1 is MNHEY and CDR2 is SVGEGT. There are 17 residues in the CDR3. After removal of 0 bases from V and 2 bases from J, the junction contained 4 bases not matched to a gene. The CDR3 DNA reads TGTGCCAGCAGTTACTCGACTAGCGGGGCCTCCACAGATACGCAGTATTTT. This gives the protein CASSYSTSGASTDTQYF.

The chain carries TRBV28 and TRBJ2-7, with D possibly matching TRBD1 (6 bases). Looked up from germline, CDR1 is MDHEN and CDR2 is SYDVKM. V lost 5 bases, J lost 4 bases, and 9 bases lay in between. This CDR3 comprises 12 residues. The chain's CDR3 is CASSTQGYEQYF. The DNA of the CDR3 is TGTGCCAGCAGTACTCAGGGGTACGAGCAGTACTTC.

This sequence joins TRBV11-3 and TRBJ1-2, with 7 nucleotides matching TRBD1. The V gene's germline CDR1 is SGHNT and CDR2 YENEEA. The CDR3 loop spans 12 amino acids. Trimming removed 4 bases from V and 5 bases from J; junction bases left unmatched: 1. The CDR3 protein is CASSSQGYGYTF. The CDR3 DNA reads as TGTGCCAGCAGCTCACAGGGGTATGGCTACACCTTC.

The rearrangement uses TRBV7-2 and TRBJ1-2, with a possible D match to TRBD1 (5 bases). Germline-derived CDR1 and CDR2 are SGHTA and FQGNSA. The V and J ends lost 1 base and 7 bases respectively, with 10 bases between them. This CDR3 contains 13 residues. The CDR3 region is CASSLEGTGGYTF. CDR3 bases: TGTGCCAGCAGCTTAGAGGGGACGGGTGGCTACACCTTC. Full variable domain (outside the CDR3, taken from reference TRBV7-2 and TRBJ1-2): GAGVSQSPSNKVTEKGKDVELRCDPISGHTALYWYRQSLGQGLEFLIYFQGNSAPDKSGLPSDRFSAERTGGSVSTLTIQRTQQEDSAVYLCASSLEGTGGYTFGSGTRLTVV.

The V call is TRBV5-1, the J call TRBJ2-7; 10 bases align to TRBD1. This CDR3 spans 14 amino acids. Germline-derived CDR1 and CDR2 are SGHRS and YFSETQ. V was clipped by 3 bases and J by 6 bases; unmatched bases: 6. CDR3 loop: CASSWAGQGSEQYF. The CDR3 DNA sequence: TGCGCCAGCAGCTGGGCGGGACAGGGGAGCGAGCAGTACTTC.

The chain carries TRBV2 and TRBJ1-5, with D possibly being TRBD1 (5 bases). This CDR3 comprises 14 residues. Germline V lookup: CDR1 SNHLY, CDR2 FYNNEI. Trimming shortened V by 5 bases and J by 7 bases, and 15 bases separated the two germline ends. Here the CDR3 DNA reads TGTGCCAGCAGTTTTTGGGGGTATGAGCAGCCCCAGCATTTT. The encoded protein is CASSFWGYEQPQHF.

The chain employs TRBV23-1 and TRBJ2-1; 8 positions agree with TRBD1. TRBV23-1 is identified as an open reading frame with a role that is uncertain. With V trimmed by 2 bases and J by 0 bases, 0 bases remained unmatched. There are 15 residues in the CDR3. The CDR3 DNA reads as TGCGCCAGCAGTCAAGGGACAGGCTCCTACAATGAGCAGTTCTTC. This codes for CASSQGTGSYNEQFF.

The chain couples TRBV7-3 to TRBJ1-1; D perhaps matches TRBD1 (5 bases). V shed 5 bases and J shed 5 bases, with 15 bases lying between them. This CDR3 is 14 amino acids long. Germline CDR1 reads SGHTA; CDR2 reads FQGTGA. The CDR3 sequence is CASSPAGGGTEAFF. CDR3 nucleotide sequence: TGTGCCAGCAGCCCAGCGGGGGGTGGGACTGAAGCTTTCTTT.

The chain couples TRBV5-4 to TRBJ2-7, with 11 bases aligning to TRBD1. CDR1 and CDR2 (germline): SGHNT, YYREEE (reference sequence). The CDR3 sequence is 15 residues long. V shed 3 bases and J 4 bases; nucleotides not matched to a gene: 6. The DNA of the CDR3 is TGTGCCAGCAGCTCACCCGGGACAGGGGGTTACGAGCAGTACTTC. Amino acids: CASSSPGTGGYEQYF.

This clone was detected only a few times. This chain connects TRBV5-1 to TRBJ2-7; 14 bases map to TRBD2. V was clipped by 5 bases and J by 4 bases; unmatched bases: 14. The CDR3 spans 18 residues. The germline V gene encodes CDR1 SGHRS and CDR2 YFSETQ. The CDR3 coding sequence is TGCGCCAGCAGTTCAGGACTAGCGGGGGGAATAAAGAGGTACGAGCAGTACTTC. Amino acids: CASSSGLAGGIKRYEQYF.

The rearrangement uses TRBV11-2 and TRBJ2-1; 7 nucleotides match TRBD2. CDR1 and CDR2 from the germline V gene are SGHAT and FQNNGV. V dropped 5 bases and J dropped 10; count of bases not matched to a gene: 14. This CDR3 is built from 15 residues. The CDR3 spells CASSHPAGLVSEQFF. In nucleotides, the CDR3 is TGTGCCAGCAGCCACCCAGCAGGACTAGTGAGCGAGCAGTTCTTC.

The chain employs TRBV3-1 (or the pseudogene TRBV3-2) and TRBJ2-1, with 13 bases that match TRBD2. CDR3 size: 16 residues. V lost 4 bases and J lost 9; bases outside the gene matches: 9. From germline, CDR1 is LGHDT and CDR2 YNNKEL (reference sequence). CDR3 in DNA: TGTGCCAGCAGCCGGATTACTAGCGGGAGGGAGAGTGAGCAGTTCTTC. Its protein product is CASSRITSGRESEQFF.

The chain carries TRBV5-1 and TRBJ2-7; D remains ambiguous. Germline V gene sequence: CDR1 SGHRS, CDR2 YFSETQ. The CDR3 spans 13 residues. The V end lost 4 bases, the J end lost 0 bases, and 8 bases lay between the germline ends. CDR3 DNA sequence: TGCGCCAGCAGCCCCGGAAGCTCCTACGAGCAGTACTTC. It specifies CASSPGSSYEQYF.

For the CDR3, the DNA is TGTGCCAGCAGTTACGGCGGCCAGGGGAGTATCTATGGCTACACCTTC. Translated: CASSYGGQGSIYGYTF. The chain links TRBV6-2 or TRBV6-3 to TRBJ1-2; possibly TRBD1 for D (6 bases). The CDR3 loop spans 16 amino acids. V lost 2 bases, J lost 4 bases, and 17 bases lay in between. Germline values: CDR1 MNHEY, CDR2 SVGEGT.

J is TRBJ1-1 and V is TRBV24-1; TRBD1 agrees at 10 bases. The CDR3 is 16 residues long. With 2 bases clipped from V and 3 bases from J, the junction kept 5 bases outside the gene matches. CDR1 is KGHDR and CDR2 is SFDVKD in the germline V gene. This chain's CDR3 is CATSDSGQGGYTEAFF. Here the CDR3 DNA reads TGTGCCACCAGTGATTCAGGACAGGGGGGGTACACTGAAGCTTTCTTT.

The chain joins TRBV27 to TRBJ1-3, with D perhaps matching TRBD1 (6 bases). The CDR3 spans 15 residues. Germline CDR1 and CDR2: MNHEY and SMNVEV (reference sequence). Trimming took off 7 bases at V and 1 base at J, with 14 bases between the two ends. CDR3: CASIGQGTSGNTIYF. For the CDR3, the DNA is TGTGCCAGCATTGGGCAGGGGACGTCTGGAAACACCATATATTTT.

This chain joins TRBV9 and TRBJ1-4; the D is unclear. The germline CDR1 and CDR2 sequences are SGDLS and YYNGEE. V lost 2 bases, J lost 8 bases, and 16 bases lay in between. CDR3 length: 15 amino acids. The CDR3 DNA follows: TGTGCCAGCAGCGTCCGAGGGCACGGTGGGGAAAAACTGTTTTTT. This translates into CASSVRGHGGEKLFF.

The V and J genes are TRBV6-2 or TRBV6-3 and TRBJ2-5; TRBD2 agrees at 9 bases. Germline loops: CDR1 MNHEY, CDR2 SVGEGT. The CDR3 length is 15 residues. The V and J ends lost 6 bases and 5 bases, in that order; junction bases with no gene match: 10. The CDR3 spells CASSRGSGGRETQYF. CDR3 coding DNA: TGTGCCAGCAGCCGCGGGAGCGGGGGGAGGGAGACCCAGTACTTC.

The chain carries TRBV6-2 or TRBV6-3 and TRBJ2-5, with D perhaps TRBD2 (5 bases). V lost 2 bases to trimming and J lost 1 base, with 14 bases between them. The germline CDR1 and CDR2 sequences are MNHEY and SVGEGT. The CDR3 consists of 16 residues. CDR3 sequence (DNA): TGTGCCAGCAGTTACCGGGGTAGTATTTTCCAAGAGACCCAGTACTTC. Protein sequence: CASSYRGSIFQETQYF.